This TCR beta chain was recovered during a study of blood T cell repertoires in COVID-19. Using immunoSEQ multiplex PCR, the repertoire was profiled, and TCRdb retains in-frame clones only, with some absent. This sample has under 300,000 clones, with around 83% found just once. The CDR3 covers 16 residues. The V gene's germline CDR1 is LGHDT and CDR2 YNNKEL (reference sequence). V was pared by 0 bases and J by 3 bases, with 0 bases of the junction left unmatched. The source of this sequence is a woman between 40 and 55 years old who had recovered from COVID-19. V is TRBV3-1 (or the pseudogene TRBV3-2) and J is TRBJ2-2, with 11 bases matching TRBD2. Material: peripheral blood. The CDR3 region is CASSQEGLADTGELFF. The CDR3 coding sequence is TGTGCCAGCAGCCAAGAGGGACTAGCGGACACCGGGGAGCTGTTTTTT.